The 17 T cell receptor beta chains in this list originate from one sample, sequenced in a study of blood T cell repertoires in COVID-19. Clones were sequenced by immunoSEQ multiplex PCR, and TCRdb holds only the in-frame ones, with some missing. Here the sample spans roughly 14,000 clones, around 83% being singletons. Source material: peripheral blood. These receptors all stem from a man in his 60s with acute or convalescent COVID-19.

V usage is TRBV28 and J usage is TRBJ2-3, with 7 bases that match TRBD1. Germline trimming cut 6 bases from V and 0 bases from J; bases unmatched to any gene: 12. Germline V lookup: CDR1 MDHEN, CDR2 SYDVKM. This CDR3 has 17 residues. CDR3 sequence reads: CASSPPTGASSTDTQYF. In DNA form, the CDR3 reads TGTGCCAGCAGCCCCCCCACAGGGGCCTCTAGCACAGATACGCAGTATTTT.

The rearrangement uses TRBV3-1 (or the pseudogene TRBV3-2) and TRBJ1-1, with D unresolved. CDR3 length: 15 amino acids. V was pared by 1 base and J by 1 base, with 10 bases between. CDR1 and CDR2 from the germline V gene are LGHDT and YNNKEL (reference sequence). CDR3 coding DNA: TGTGCCAGCAGCCAAGGCGGAGAGTGGAACACTGAAGCTTTCTTT. Amino acids: CASSQGGEWNTEAFF.

This rearrangement joins TRBV6-4 to TRBJ2-7; TRBD1 might be the D (6 bases). Germline-derived CDR1 and CDR2 are MRHNA and SNTAGT. This CDR3 region has 13 residues. CDR3 loop: CDEERQVSYEQYF. In DNA, the CDR3 is TGTGACGAGGAAAGACAGGTCTCCTACGAGCAGTACTTC.

This clone was detected once. V gene TRBV6-5 combines with J gene TRBJ1-6; 7 positions agree with TRBD1. V lost 3 bases and J lost 10; bases outside the gene matches: 12. This CDR3 has 16 residues. Germline CDR1 is MNHEY and CDR2 is SVGAGI. CDR3 DNA: TGTGCCAGCAGTTATACGCAGGGGGACCTACAATCACCCCTCCACTTT. This translates into CASSYTQGDLQSPLHF.

The CDR3 protein is CSVSGAGLNTEAFF. In DNA, the CDR3 is TGCAGCGTAAGCGGGGCGGGGCTCAACACTGAAGCTTTCTTT. The chain recombines TRBV29-1 with TRBJ1-1; D perhaps matches TRBD1 (5 bases). This CDR3 region has 14 residues. Germline loops: CDR1 SQVTM, CDR2 ANQGSEA. Trimming shortened V by 6 bases and J by 2 bases, and 16 bases separated the two germline ends.

The chain recombines TRBV24-1 with TRBJ1-2; unclear D gene. The length of the CDR3 is 14 residues. From germline, CDR1 is KGHDR and CDR2 SFDVKD. The V and J ends lost 3 bases and 8 bases respectively, with 15 bases between them. DNA for the CDR3: TGTGCCACCAGTGATATAAAGTCCCCACTGGGCTACACCTTC. It encodes CATSDIKSPLGYTF.

This clone was counted a single time. The rearrangement links TRBV5-6 to TRBJ2-6; D is perhaps TRBD1 (6 bases). The CDR3 length is 18 residues. Germline V gene sequence: CDR1 SGHDT, CDR2 YYEEEE. V was trimmed by 3 bases and J by 4 bases, leaving 20 bases between them. This CDR3 reads CASSYGTIGGEGANVLTF. The CDR3 nucleotides read TGTGCCAGCAGCTATGGGACAATTGGGGGAGAAGGGGCCAACGTCCTGACTTTC.

V gene TRBV7-8 combines with J gene TRBJ2-7; TRBD2 agrees at 11 bases. Germline loops: CDR1 SGHVS, CDR2 FQNEAQ. The CDR3 extends over 17 amino acids. The junction had 9 bases not matched to a gene; V was cut back by 3 bases and J by 2 bases. CDR3 protein: CASSLPSGGSPTYEQYF. The CDR3 coding sequence is TGTGCCAGCAGCTTGCCTAGCGGGGGGAGTCCCACCTACGAGCAGTACTTC.

This chain joins TRBV10-3 and TRBJ1-2; D possibly corresponds to TRBD1 (5 bases). The CDR3 is made up of 11 amino acids. The V gene lost 3 bases and the J gene lost 10 bases, with 9 bases spanning the gap. Germline V lookup: CDR1 ENHRY, CDR2 SYGVKD. The DNA of the CDR3 is TGTGCCATCAGTGAAGGAGGGGACTACACCTTC. This gives the protein CAISEGGDYTF.

The rearrangement joins TRBV28 to TRBJ2-2, with a tentative D call TRBD2 (5 bases). Germline CDR1 is MDHEN and CDR2 is SYDVKM. The CDR3 totals 16 residues. V was pared by 5 bases and J by 6 bases, with 19 bases between. The CDR3 DNA reads as TGTGCCAGCAGTCCAGCTACACTAGTTTGGTCCGGGGAGCTGTTTTTT. Translation: CASSPATLVWSGELFF.

The chain recombines TRBV30 with TRBJ2-3; a weak D match, TRBD2 (6 bases). CDR1 and CDR2 (germline): GTSNPN, SVGIG (reference sequence). This CDR3 contains 14 residues. Trimming cost V 5 bases and J 0 bases, with 12 bases left between them. The CDR3 spells CAWGRGRSTDTQYF. The DNA for the CDR3 is TGTGCCTGGGGCCGGGGGAGGAGCACAGATACGCAGTATTTT.

The V and J genes are TRBV18 and TRBJ1-3; 12 bases match TRBD1. From germline, CDR1 is KGHSH and CDR2 LQKENI. The CDR3 consists of 18 residues. The junction had 9 bases not matched to a gene; V was cut back by 2 bases and J by 4 bases. This chain's CDR3 is CASSPKAPGQGAGNTIYF. CDR3 nucleotide sequence: TGTGCCAGCTCACCAAAAGCGCCGGGACAGGGGGCCGGAAACACCATATATTTT.

The chain carries TRBV28 and TRBJ2-7, with 11 bases lining up with TRBD2. CDR1 is MDHEN and CDR2 is SYDVKM in the germline V gene. The CDR3 is 14 amino acids. The V gene end was trimmed by 6 bases and the J gene end by 5 bases; junction bases not matched to a gene: 6. CDR3 sequence (DNA): TGTGCCAGCAGGGCCGGGACTAGCGGTGACGAGCAGTACTTC. It specifies CASRAGTSGDEQYF.

The V and J genes are TRBV30 and TRBJ1-6; D not resolved. Germline-derived CDR1 and CDR2 are GTSNPN and SVGIG (reference sequence). Trimming left V 8 bases short and J 13 bases short, with 21 bases between. CDR3 length: 13 residues. The CDR3 nucleotides are TGTGCCCTTAACTCCGCCGGGTTGGGTCCCCTCCACTTT. Residues: CALNSAGLGPLHF.

V gene TRBV5-6 combines with J gene TRBJ1-1, with D unclear. The CDR3 contains 13 residues. Germline assignment: CDR1 SGHDT and CDR2 YYEEEE. V was trimmed by 0 bases and J by 9 bases, leaving 12 bases between them. The CDR3 DNA is TGTGCCAGCAGCTTGGGGAGGGTAGGTCAAGCTTTCTTT. Translating gives CASSLGRVGQAFF.

Concerning this clone itself: A far larger clone lies a single base away; this is likely a read error. The chain uses TRBV19 and TRBJ1-5; the D is unclear. Between the trimmed V and J ends, which lost 7 bases and 7 bases, there was a span of 17 bases. The germline V gene encodes CDR1 LNHDA and CDR2 SQIVND (reference sequence). The CDR3 is made up of 14 amino acids. The CDR3 spells CASNLGYCAQPQHF. In DNA form, the CDR3 reads TGTGCCAGTAATTTGGGCTACTGTGCCCAGCCCCAGCATTTT.

The rearrangement joins TRBV6-5 to TRBJ2-5, with 7 bases matching TRBD1. This CDR3 region has 15 residues. Germline trimming cut 7 bases from V and 0 bases from J; bases unmatched to any gene: 8. Germline CDR1 MNHEY, CDR2 SVGAGI. The CDR3 region is CASIRTGSYQETQYF. Here the CDR3 DNA reads TGTGCCAGCATTAGGACAGGATCTTACCAAGAGACCCAGTACTTC.